This entry is about one T cell receptor (beta chain). Its antigen is currently unknown. Assay: immunoSEQ multiplex PCR; the TCRdb copy retains only in-frame clones and omits some. This table has 70,000 to 75,000 clones, about 85% appearing once. The record originates from a study of T cell responses to AZD1222 COVID-19 vaccine. Findings and limits, study-wide: The donors showed a predominance of white British ancestry and of females, with possible underestimation of clonal diversity. Just five or six AZD1222 recipients tested seropositive at baseline.

The CDR3 sequence is 17 residues long. J gave up 5 bases and V 1 base, and 13 bases lay outside the gene matches. Per germline, CDR1 LGHNA and CDR2 YNFKEQ. V is TRBV4-2 and J is TRBJ2-7; 8 nucleotides match TRBD1. This TCR derives from an adult who received the AZD1222 COVID-19 vaccine. This specimen was peripheral blood, taken 28 days after the second AZD1222 dose. DNA of the CDR3: TGTGCCAGCAGCCAAGTACTCCGGACAGGGATGAGGAACGAGCAGTACTTC. Amino acid sequence: CASSQVLRTGMRNEQYF.